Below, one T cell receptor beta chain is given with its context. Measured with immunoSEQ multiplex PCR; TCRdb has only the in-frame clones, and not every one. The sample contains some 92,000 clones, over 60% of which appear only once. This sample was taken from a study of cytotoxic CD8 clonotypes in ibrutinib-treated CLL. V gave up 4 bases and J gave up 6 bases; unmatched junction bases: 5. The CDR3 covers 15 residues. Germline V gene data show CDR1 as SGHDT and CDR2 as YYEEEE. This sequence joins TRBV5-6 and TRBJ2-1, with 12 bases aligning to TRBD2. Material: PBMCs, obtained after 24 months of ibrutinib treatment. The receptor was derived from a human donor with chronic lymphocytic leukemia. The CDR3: CASSETSGSGNEQFF. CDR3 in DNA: TGTGCCAGCAGCGAGACTAGCGGGAGTGGCAATGAGCAGTTCTTC.